These 9 T cell receptor delta chains were sequenced from one sample in a study of γδ T cells in repeated Plasmodium falciparum infection. TCRdb re-processed the multiplex PCR reads using CATT. Of 50,000 to 60,000 delta-chain clones listed, roughly 1.9% are singletons. Bulk repertoires came from Vgamma9/Vdelta2+ or Vdelta2-negative gammadelta T cells flow-sorted from PBMC. The source material was gamma-delta T cells from blood. These receptors were obtained from a pool of human donors (malaria-infected and uninfected, not separated).

Points on this clone: A far more abundant clone sits one base away, making this likely a read error. Distinct nucleotide sequences in the sample also encode this CDR3. The V and J genes are TRDV2 and TRDJ1; 8 bases fit TRDD3. The J gene, left out of TCRdb, was set here by checking the DNA against germline. This CDR3 spans 17 amino acids. Germline CDR1 reads GEAIGNYY; CDR2 reads EKD. The CDR3 region is CACDTVTGDKKEDKLIF. The CDR3 DNA sequence: TGTGCCTGCGACACTGTGACGGGGGATAAGAAGGAGGATAAACTCATCTTT.

For this clone: With only one base between it and a far larger clone, this is likely a read error. The same CDR3 also results from other DNA sequences found in this sample. The V call is TRDV1, the J call TRDJ1; 9 bases align to TRDD3. The J gene, not given by TCRdb, was assigned here from a germline match of the nucleotide sequence. CDR3 length: 24 amino acids. Per germline, CDR1 TSWWSYY and CDR2 QGS. The ends lost 3 bases at V and 3 bases at J; junction bases unmatched: 32. CDR3 amino acids: CALGERLILLNQVAGGFRADKLIF. The CDR3 bases are TGTGCTCTTGGGGAGCGGCTCATCCTACTTAACCAAGTAGCTGGGGGATTTAGGGCCGATAAACTCATCTTT.

Comment on this clone: TCRdb's protein, taken from a much larger clone, differs from this DNA's translation at residue 13, likely owing to a read error; the protein displayed comes from the DNA. The chain has TRDV2 and TRDJ1; 7 bases line up with TRDD3. TCRdb gives no J gene; it was assigned here by matching the DNA to germline. Germline assignment: CDR1 GEAIGNYY and CDR2 EKD. This CDR3 comprises 20 residues. Unmatched junction bases numbered 25, after V lost 4 bases and J lost 3 bases. CDR3 coding DNA: TGTGCCTGTGAACCTATGGGGATAGAAAGGGTTCCAAGTGTGGCCGATAAACTCATCTTT. Encoded protein: CACEPMGIERVPSVADKLIF.

This clone has a handful of counts. This DNA translates differently at residue 13 from the TCRdb protein, which is that of a much larger clone; a read error is likely, and the protein shown is the DNA's own translation. The V and J genes are TRDV2 and TRDJ1, with D tentatively TRDD3 (6 bases). TCRdb supplies no J gene; here it was assigned by aligning the nucleotide sequence to germline. CDR3 length: 22 residues. V was shortened by 1 base and J by 2 bases, with 34 bases between the two germline ends. Germline V gene lookup returns CDR1 GEAIGNYY and CDR2 EKD. CDR3 nucleotide sequence: TGTGCCTGTGACACACAACGGCTCATGGAGGCACCGGCTGGGGAAGGTACCGATAAACTCATCTTT. Translating gives CACDTQRLMEAPAGEGTDKLIF.

Only a few counts were recorded for this clone. This probably arose from a read error, given a far larger clone one base away. Other DNA sequences within the sample encode an identical CDR3. The V gene is TRDV2, but the J gene lacks a call; the table calls TRDD3, which could not be checked here. In germline, CDR1 is GEAIGNYY, CDR2 EKD. This CDR3 has 14 residues. This CDR3 is CACDQLGDTDKLIF. In DNA, the CDR3 is TGTGCCTGTGACCAACTGGGGGATACCGATAAACTTATCTTT.

This chain connects TRDV2 to TRDJ3; TRDD3 matches 8 bases. The J gene is not listed in TCRdb, so it was assigned here from a DNA match to germline. This CDR3 has 17 residues. Losses at the gene ends were 3 bases for V and 5 bases for J; bases not matched to a gene: 8. Germline assignment: CDR1 GEAIGNYY and CDR2 EKD. The CDR3 here is CACDSVGDRRDTRQMFF. The CDR3 region has the DNA TGTGCCTGTGACTCCGTGGGGGATCGGCGGGACACCCGACAGATGTTTTTC.

This clone has a handful of counts. The likely explanation is a read error, given a far larger clone one base away. The sample carries other DNA sequences with the same CDR3. V is TRDV3 and J is TRDJ1; 8 bases are a match to TRDD3. TCRdb is silent on the J gene; assignment here came from matching the DNA to germline. Germline V CDR1 and CDR2: TVYSNPD, GDNSRS (reference sequence). Trimming at V came to 1 base and at J to 0 bases, leaving 31 bases not matched to a gene. The CDR3 consists of 23 residues. The CDR3 DNA follows: TGTGCCTTTATCTCTCGTGCCTACATCAATTCTTACTGGGGGTCCCGGTACACCGATAAACTCATCTTT. Residues: CAFISRAYINSYWGSRYTDKLIF.

In the case of this clone: TCRdb shows a much larger clone's protein in place of this DNA's translation, and the two differ at residue 8, likely through a read error; the protein shown is translated from the DNA. The CDR3 DNA follows: TGTGCCTGTGACACCGTGTCCTACCACACCGATAAACTCATCTTT. Translation: CACDTVSYHTDKLIF. The chain combines TRDV2 with TRDJ1, with a tentative D call TRDD2 (6 bases). Since TCRdb gives no J gene, matching the DNA to germline was used here to assign it. Germline values: CDR1 GEAIGNYY, CDR2 EKD. CDR3 size: 15 residues. Trimming took 0 bases from V and 0 from J, leaving 10 bases between them.

This clone was recorded a few times. TCRdb's entry gives the protein of a much larger clone, which mismatches this DNA's translation at residue 11, likely from a read error; the protein reported here is translated from the DNA. CDR3: CACDLLGDNKFIF. The CDR3 bases are TGTGCCTGTGACCTACTGGGGGATAATAAATTCATCTTT. The J gene was not called, though the V gene is TRDV2; TRDD3 reflects the table's D call only, with no check against the DNA. CDR3 size: 13 residues. In germline, CDR1 is GEAIGNYY, CDR2 EKD.